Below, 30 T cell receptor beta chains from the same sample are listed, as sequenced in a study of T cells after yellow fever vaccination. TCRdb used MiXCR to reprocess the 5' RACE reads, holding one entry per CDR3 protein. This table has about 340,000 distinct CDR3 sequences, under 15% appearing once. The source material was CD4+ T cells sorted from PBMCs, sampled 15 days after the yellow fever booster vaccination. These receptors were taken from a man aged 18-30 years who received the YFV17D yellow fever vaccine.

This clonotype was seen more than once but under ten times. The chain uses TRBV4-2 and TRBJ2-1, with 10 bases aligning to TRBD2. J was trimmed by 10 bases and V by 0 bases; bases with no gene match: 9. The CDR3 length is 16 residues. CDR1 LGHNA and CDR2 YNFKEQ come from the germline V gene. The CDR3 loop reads CASSQEFPGLAREQFF. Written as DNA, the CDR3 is TGTGCCAGCAGCCAAGAGTTCCCGGGACTAGCGCGCGAGCAGTTCTTC.

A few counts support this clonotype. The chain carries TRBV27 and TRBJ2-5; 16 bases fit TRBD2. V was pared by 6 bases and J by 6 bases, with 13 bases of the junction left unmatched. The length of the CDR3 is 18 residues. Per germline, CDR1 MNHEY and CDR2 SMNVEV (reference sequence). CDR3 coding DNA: TGTGCCAGCAGCCCGCAGGGACTAGCGGGGGGGTATGTTAAGACCCAGTACTTC. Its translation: CASSPQGLAGGYVKTQYF.

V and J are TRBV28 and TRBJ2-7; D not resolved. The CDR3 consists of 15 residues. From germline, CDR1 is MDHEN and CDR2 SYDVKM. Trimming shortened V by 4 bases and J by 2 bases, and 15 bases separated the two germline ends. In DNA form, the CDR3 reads TGTGCCAGCAGTTCTGTCGAGCCCACTCCCTACGAGCAGTACTTC. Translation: CASSSVEPTPYEQYF.

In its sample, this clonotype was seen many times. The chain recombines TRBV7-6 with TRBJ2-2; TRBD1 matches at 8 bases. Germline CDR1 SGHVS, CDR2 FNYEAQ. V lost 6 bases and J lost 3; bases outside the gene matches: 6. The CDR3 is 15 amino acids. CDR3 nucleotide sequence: TGTGCCAGCAGATCCGGACAGGGCTACACCGGGGAGCTGTTTTTT. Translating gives CASRSGQGYTGELFF.

CDR3 DNA sequence: TGCAGTGCTAGAGATCCGTCTAGGGGGAGACAGTACTTC. Translation gives CSARDPSRGRQYF. The rearrangement joins TRBV20-1 to TRBJ2-7, with a tentative D call TRBD1 (6 bases). The ends were cut back, 0 bases at V and 10 bases at J, with 16 bases in the middle. The CDR3 extends over 13 amino acids. Germline V lookup: CDR1 DFQATT, CDR2 SNEGSKA (reference sequence).

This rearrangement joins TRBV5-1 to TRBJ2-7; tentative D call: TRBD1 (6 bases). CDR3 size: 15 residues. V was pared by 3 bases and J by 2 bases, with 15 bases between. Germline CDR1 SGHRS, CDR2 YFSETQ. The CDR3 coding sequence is TGCGCCAGCAGCTGGCAAGGACAGCAAACCTACGAGCAGTACTTC. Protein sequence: CASSWQGQQTYEQYF.

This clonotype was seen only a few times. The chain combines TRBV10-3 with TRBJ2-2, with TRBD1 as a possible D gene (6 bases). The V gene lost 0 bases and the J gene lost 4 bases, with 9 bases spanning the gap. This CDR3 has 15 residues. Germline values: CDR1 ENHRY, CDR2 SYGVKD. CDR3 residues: CAISESGGFTGELFF. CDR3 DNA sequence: TGTGCCATCAGTGAGTCTGGGGGCTTCACCGGGGAGCTGTTTTTT.

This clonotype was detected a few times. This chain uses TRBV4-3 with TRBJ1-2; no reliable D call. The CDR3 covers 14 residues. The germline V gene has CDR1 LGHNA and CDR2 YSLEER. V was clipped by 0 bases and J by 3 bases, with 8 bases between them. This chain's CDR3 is CASSQDPLDYGYTF. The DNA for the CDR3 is TGCGCCAGCAGCCAAGATCCCTTAGACTATGGCTACACCTTC.

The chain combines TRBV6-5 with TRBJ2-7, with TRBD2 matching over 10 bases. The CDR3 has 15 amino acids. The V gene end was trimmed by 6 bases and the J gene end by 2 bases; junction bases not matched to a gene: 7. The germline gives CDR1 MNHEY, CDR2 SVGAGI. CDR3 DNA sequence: TGTGCCAGCAGCAGAGGACTAGCGGAAGCCTACGAGCAGTACGTC. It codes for CASSRGLAEAYEQYV.

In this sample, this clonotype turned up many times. The CDR3 loop reads CASSLTDYEQYF. The CDR3 DNA follows: TGCGCCAGCAGCCTGACCGACTACGAGCAGTACTTC. The chain couples TRBV5-1 to TRBJ2-7; D is unresolved. The CDR3 has 12 residues. The V end lost 4 bases, the J end lost 3 bases, and 8 bases lay between the germline ends. Looked up from germline, CDR1 is SGHRS and CDR2 is YFSETQ.

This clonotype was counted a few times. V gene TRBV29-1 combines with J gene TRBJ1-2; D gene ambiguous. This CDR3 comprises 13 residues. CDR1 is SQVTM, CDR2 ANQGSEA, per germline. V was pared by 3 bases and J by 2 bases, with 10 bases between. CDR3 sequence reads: CSVEGDTNYGYTF. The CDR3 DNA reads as TGCAGCGTTGAGGGAGATACAAACTATGGCTACACCTTC.

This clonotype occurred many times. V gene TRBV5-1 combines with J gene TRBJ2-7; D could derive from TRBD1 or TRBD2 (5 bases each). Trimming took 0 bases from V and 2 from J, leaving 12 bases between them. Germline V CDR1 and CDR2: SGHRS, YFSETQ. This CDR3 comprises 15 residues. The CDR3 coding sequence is TGCGCCAGCAGCTTGGGAGGGGCGTGGGCCTACGAGCAGTACTTC. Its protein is CASSLGGAWAYEQYF.

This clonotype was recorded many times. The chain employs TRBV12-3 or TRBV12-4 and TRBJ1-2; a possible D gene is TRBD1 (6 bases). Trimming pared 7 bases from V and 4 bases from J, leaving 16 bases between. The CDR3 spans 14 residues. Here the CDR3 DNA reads TGTGCCAGCACCCCAGACAGGTTCGGCTATGGCTACACCTTC. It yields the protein CASTPDRFGYGYTF.

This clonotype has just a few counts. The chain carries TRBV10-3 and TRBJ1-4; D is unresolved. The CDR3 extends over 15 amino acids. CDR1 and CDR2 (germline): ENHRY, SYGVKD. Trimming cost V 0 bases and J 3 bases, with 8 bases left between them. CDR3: CAISESTRSNEKLFF. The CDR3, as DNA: TGTGCCATCAGTGAGTCGACAAGATCTAATGAAAAACTGTTTTTT.

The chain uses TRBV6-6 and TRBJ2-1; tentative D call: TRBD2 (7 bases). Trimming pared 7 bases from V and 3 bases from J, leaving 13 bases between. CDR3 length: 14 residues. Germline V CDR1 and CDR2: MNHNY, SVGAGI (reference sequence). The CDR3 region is CASNGGAVYNEQFF. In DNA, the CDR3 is TGTGCCAGCAATGGGGGGGCGGTCTACAATGAGCAGTTCTTC.

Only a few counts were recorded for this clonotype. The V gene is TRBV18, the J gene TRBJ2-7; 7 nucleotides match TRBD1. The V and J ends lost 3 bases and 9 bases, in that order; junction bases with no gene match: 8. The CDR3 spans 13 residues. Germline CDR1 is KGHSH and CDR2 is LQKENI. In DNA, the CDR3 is TGTGCCAGCTCACCGGACGACAGGGTTCGGCAGTACTTC. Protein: CASSPDDRVRQYF. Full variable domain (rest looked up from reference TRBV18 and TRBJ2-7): NAGVMQNPRHLVRRRGQEARLRCSPMKGHSHVYWYRQLPEEGLKFMVYLQKENIIDESGMPKERFSAEFPKEGPSILRIQQVVRGDSAAYFCASSPDDRVRQYFGPGTRLTVT.

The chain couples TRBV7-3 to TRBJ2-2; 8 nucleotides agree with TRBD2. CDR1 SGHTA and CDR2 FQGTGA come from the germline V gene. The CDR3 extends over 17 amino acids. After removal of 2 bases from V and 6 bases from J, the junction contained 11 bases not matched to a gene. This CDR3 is CASSLVSWRGAAGELFF. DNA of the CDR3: TGTGCCAGCAGCTTAGTGTCGTGGCGGGGGGCAGCCGGGGAGCTGTTTTTT. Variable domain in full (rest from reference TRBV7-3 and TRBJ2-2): GAGVSQTPSNKVTEKGKYVELRCDPISGHTALYWYRQSLGQGPEFLIYFQGTGAADDSGLPNDRFFAVRPEGSVSTLKIQRTERGDSAVYLCASSLVSWRGAAGELFFGEGSRLTVL.

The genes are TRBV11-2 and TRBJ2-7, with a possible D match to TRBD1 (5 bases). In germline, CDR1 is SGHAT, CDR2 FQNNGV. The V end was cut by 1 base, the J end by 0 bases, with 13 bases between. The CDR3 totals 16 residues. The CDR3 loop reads CASSLVWGTSSYEQYF. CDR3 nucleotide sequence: TGTGCCAGCAGCTTAGTGTGGGGCACGAGCTCCTACGAGCAGTACTTC.

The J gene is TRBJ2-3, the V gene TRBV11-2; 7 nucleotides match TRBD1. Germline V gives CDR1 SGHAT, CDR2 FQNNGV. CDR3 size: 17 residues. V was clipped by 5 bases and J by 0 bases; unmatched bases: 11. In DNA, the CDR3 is TGTGCCAGCAGCCCCCGGGACAGACCAACTAGCACAGATACGCAGTATTTT. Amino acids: CASSPRDRPTSTDTQYF.

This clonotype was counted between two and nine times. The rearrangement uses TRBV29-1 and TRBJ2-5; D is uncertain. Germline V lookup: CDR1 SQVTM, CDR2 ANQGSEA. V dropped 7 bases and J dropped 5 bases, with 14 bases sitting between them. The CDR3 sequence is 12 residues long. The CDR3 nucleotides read TGCAGCGAAGTAAGAAATGGGGAGACCCAGTACTTC. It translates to CSEVRNGETQYF.

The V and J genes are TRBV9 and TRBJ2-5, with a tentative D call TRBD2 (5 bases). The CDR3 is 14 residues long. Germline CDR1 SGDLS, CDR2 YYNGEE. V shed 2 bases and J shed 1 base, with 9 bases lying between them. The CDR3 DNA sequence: TGTGCCAGCAGCGTCTCCAGCGGCCAAGAGACCCAGTACTTC. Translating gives CASSVSSGQETQYF.

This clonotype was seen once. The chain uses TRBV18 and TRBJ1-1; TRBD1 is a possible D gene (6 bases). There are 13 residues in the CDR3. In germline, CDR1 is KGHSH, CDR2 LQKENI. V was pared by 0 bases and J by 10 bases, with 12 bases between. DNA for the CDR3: TGTGCCAGCTCACCACCGAGGGGGGGGCGAGCTTTCTTT. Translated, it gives CASSPPRGGRAFF.

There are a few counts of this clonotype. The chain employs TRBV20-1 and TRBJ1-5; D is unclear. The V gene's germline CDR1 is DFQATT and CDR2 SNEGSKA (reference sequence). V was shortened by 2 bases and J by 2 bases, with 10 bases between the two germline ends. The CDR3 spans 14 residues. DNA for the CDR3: TGCAGTGCTAGACTGGAGAGTGGCAATCAGCCCCAGCATTTT. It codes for CSARLESGNQPQHF.

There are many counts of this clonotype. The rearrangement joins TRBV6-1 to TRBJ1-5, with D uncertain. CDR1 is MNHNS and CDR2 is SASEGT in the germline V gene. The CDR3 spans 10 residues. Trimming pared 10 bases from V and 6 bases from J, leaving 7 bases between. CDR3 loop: CATNSQPQHF. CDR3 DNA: TGTGCCACTAACAGTCAGCCCCAGCATTTT.

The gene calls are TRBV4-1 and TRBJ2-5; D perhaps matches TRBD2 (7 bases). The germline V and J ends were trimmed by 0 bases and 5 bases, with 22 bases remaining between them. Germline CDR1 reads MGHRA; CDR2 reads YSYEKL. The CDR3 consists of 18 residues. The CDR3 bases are TGCGCCAGCAGCCAAGATGGGGTCCGGGGAGGGGGAGTGGAGACCCAGTACTTC. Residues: CASSQDGVRGGGVETQYF.

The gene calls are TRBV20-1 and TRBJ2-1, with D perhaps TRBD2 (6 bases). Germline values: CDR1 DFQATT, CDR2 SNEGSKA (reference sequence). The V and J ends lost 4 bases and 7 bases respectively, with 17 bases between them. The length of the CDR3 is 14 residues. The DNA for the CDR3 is TGCAGTGCTATGACGGGGGTCAAGTTGAATGAGCAGTTCTTC. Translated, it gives CSAMTGVKLNEQFF.

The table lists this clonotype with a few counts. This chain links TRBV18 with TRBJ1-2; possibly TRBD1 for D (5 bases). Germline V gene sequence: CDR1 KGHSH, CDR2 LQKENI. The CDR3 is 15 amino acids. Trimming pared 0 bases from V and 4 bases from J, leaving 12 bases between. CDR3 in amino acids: CASSPPGLPGYGYTF. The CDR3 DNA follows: TGTGCCAGCTCACCACCGGGACTACCTGGCTATGGCTACACCTTC.

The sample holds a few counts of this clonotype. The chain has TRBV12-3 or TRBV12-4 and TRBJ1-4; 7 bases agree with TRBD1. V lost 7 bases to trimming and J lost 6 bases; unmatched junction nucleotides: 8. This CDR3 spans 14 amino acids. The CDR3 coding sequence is TGTGCCAGCACCCCAACAGGGGCCTATGAAAAACTGTTTTTT. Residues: CASTPTGAYEKLFF.

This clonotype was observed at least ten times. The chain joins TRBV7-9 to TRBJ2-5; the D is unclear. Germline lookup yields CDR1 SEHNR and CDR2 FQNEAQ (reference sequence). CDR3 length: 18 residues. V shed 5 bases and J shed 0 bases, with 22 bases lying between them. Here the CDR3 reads CASSGTLSGNLYQETQYF. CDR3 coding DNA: TGTGCCAGCAGCGGAACGCTATCCGGAAATTTGTACCAAGAGACCCAGTACTTC.

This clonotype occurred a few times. DNA for the CDR3: TGTGCCAGCAGCTCGACTAGCGGGGGGGCGGTTGAGCAGTTCTTC. Residues: CASSSTSGGAVEQFF. The chain is built from TRBV7-3 and TRBJ2-1; 14 bases match TRBD2. Germline V gives CDR1 SGHTA, CDR2 FQGTGA. Trimming took 4 bases from V and 9 from J; bases not matched to a gene: 5. The CDR3 runs to 15 residues.